Below, 16 T cell receptor beta chains from the same sample are listed, as sequenced in a study of T cells in Graves' hyperthyroidism and ophthalmopathy. TCR beta CDR3 sequences were amplified from RNA transcripts. TCR CDR3 underwent first-round RT-PCR with the HTBI primer set. Each CDR3 protein is one row after TCRdb ran MiXCR on the multiplex PCR reads. The table has some 500,000 distinct CDR3 sequences, over 13% seen once. Sequences were obtained from blood. The receptors shown here come from a woman under 30 with Graves' hyperthyroidism.

This clonotype turned up a few times. The chain joins TRBV11-2 to TRBJ2-5, with 16 bases identical to TRBD2. CDR1 is SGHAT and CDR2 is FQNNGV in the germline V gene. V lost 5 bases to trimming and J lost 2 bases; unmatched junction nucleotides: 5. The CDR3 is 17 amino acids. The CDR3 loop is CASSPGLAGGWQETQYF. CDR3 nucleotide sequence: TGTGCCAGCAGCCCGGGACTAGCGGGAGGGTGGCAAGAGACCCAGTACTTC.

V usage is TRBV5-1 and J usage is TRBJ2-5; D perhaps matches TRBD2 (6 bases). V lost 7 bases to trimming and J lost 2 bases, with 15 bases between them. The CDR3 runs to 14 residues. Germline V gives CDR1 SGHRS, CDR2 YFSETQ. CDR3 residues: CASSGTRHQETQYF. The CDR3 DNA follows: TGCGCCAGCTCGGGGACTCGACATCAAGAGACCCAGTACTTC.

This rearrangement joins TRBV20-1 to TRBJ1-2; the D gene is possibly TRBD1 (6 bases). CDR1 and CDR2 from the germline V gene are DFQATT and SNEGSKA (reference sequence). CDR3 length equals 13 residues. Trimming left V 0 bases short and J 6 bases short, with 11 bases between. CDR3 DNA: TGCAGTGCTAGAGACAGGGGAATGAATGGCTACACCTTC. Translated: CSARDRGMNGYTF.

CDR3 region: CASSEWGQGAEAFF. In nucleotides, the CDR3 is TGTGCCAGCAGTGAATGGGGACAGGGGGCTGAAGCTTTCTTT. The rearrangement joins TRBV6-1 to TRBJ1-1, with 11 bases matching TRBD1. The ends lost 2 bases at V and 6 bases at J; junction bases unmatched: 2. Germline CDR1 MNHNS, CDR2 SASEGT. The CDR3 sequence is 14 residues long.

As to this clonotype: This could be a read error, since a much larger clone is one nucleotide away. The chain joins TRBV9 to TRBJ2-1; TRBD2 matches at 8 bases. CDR3 length: 14 residues. Germline values: CDR1 SGDLS, CDR2 YYNGEE. The CDR3, as DNA: TGTGCCAGCACCGCGGGGGGAGGGGGGAATGATCAGTTCTTC. It specifies CASTAGGGGNDQFF.

This chain connects TRBV11-3 to TRBJ1-1, with 8 bases that match TRBD1. CDR1 SGHNT and CDR2 YENEEA come from the germline V gene. This CDR3 contains 16 residues. The V segment lost 0 bases and the J segment 5 bases; nucleotides outside the gene matches: 8. The CDR3 coding sequence is TGTGCCAGCAGCTTAGATGACTGGACAGGGAGGACTGAAGCTTTCTTT. It codes for CASSLDDWTGRTEAFF.

The V gene is TRBV9, the J gene TRBJ2-7, with unresolved D. The germline V gene has CDR1 SGDLS and CDR2 YYNGEE. The CDR3 totals 14 residues. V dropped 0 bases and J dropped 1 base, with 8 bases sitting between them. The CDR3 nucleotides are TGTGCCAGCAGCGTAGAAGGCGCGTCCTACGAGCAGTACTTC. Amino acid sequence: CASSVEGASYEQYF. The whole variable domain, filled in from reference TRBV9 and TRBJ2-7, reads DSGVTQTPKHLITATGQRVTLRCSPRSGDLSVYWYQQSLDQGLQFLIQYYNGEERAKGNILERFSAQQFPDLHSELNLSSLELGDSALYFCASSVEGASYEQYFGPGTRLTVT.

This clonotype was detected ten times or more. The V gene is TRBV20-1, the J gene TRBJ2-1, with 9 bases matching TRBD2. The CDR3 is made up of 12 amino acids. The germline V gene encodes CDR1 DFQATT and CDR2 SNEGSKA (reference sequence). The V gene end was trimmed by 6 bases and the J gene end by 10 bases; junction bases not matched to a gene: 7. DNA for the CDR3: TGCAGTGCCCTAATAGCGGGAGTAGAGCAGTTCTTC. Amino acid sequence: CSALIAGVEQFF.

The table lists this clonotype with many counts. The rearrangement joins TRBV19 to TRBJ2-2; 12 positions match TRBD2. The CDR3 spans 21 residues. V was pared by 3 bases and J by 6 bases, with 20 bases of the junction left unmatched. Germline V lookup: CDR1 LNHDA, CDR2 SQIVND (reference sequence). The CDR3 DNA reads TGTGCCAGTAGTATGGGGGGAAGATTCGGACTAGCGGGATTGAGCGCCGGGGAGCTGTTTTTT. It is translated as CASSMGGRFGLAGLSAGELFF.

This clonotype appeared a single time. The chain uses TRBV7-3 and TRBJ1-2; TRBD1 might be the D (5 bases). V dropped 2 bases and J dropped 8 bases, with 18 bases sitting between them. Germline CDR1 and CDR2: SGHTA and FQGTGA. The CDR3 runs 15 residues. CDR3 in amino acids: CASSLDPIPREGYTF. In DNA, the CDR3 is TGTGCCAGCAGCTTAGATCCCATCCCCAGGGAAGGCTACACCTTC.

The V call is TRBV6-1, the J call TRBJ2-4; 8 bases map to TRBD1. The V segment lost 7 bases and the J segment 3 bases; nucleotides outside the gene matches: 8. The CDR3 contains 15 residues. The germline V gene encodes CDR1 MNHNS and CDR2 SASEGT. As DNA, the CDR3 is TGTGCCAGCAATCTCAGGGGGCCAGGCAAAAACATTCAGTACTTC. Its protein product is CASNLRGPGKNIQYF.

The chain uses TRBV7-6 and TRBJ2-3; 7 bases align to TRBD2. V lost 8 bases to trimming and J lost 7 bases; unmatched junction nucleotides: 9. Germline V gene lookup returns CDR1 SGHVS and CDR2 FNYEAQ. This CDR3 comprises 13 residues. The CDR3 sequence is CASGPQREHTQYF. The CDR3, as DNA: TGTGCCAGCGGCCCGCAGCGGGAACATACGCAGTATTTT.

This clonotype was counted a few times. The chain combines TRBV7-6 with TRBJ2-6; TRBD2 is a possible D gene (5 bases). Per the germline V gene, CDR1 is SGHVS and CDR2 is FNYEAQ. V was trimmed by 1 base and J by 0 bases, leaving 13 bases between them. The CDR3 totals 18 residues. CDR3 protein: CASSLGTDSSSGANVLTF. The CDR3 nucleotides read TGTGCCAGCAGCTTAGGGACGGACTCAAGCTCTGGGGCCAACGTCCTGACTTTC. Supplemented by reference TRBV7-6 and TRBJ2-6, the full variable domain reads GAGVSQSPRYKVTKRGQDVALRCDPISGHVSLYWYRQALGQGPEFLTYFNYEAQQDKSGLPNDRFSAERPEGSISTLTIQRTEQRDSAMYRCASSLGTDSSSGANVLTFGAGSRLTVL.

This clonotype was counted many times. This chain joins TRBV28 and TRBJ2-1; 8 nucleotides align to TRBD2. Germline loops: CDR1 MDHEN, CDR2 SYDVKM. The CDR3 runs 15 residues. Losses at the gene ends were 8 bases for V and 5 bases for J; bases not matched to a gene: 11. CDR3 sequence reads: CASLPAGEVHNEQFF. The CDR3 DNA follows: TGTGCCAGCCTGCCAGCGGGAGAAGTCCACAATGAGCAGTTCTTC. Using reference TRBV28 and TRBJ2-1 for the parts outside the CDR3, the full variable domain is DVKVTQSSRYLVKRTGEKVFLECVQDMDHENMFWYRQDPGLGLRLIYFSYDVKMKEKGDIPEGYSVSREKKERFSLILESASTNQTSMYLCASLPAGEVHNEQFFGPGTRLTVL.

The table lists this clonotype with many counts. This chain links TRBV2 with TRBJ2-4; D unclear. Germline values: CDR1 SNHLY, CDR2 FYNNEI. Trimming took off 7 bases at V and 6 bases at J, with 16 bases between the two ends. This CDR3 spans 14 amino acids. DNA of the CDR3: TGTGCCAGCATCACAGACTTAATGGTAAACATTCAGTACTTC. Translated: CASITDLMVNIQYF.

This clonotype was seen many times. This chain links TRBV12-5 with TRBJ1-3; D call uncertain. Germline CDR1 is LGHNT and CDR2 is FRNRAP. Trimming took 7 bases from V and 0 from J, leaving 10 bases between them. This CDR3 has 14 amino acids. In nucleotides, the CDR3 is TGTGCTAGTGCCGGTGACCTCTCTGGAAACACCATATATTTT. Its protein is CASAGDLSGNTIYF.